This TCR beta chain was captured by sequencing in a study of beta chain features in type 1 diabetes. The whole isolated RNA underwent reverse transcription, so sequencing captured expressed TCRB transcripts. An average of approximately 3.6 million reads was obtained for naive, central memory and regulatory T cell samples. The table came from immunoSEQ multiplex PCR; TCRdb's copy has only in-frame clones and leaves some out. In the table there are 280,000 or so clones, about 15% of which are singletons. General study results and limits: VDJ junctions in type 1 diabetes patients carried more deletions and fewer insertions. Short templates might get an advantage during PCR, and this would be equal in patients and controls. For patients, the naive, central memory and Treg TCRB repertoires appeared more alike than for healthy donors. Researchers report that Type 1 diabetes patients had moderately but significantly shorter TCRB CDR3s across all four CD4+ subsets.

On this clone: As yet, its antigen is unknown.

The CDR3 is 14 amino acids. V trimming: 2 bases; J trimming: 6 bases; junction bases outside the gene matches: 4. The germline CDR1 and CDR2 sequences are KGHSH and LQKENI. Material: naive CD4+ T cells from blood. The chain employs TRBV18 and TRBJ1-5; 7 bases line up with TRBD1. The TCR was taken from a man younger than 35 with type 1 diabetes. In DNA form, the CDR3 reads TGTGCCAGCTCACCAGACAGGGCGGTTCAGCCCCAGCATTTT. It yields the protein CASSPDRAVQPQHF.